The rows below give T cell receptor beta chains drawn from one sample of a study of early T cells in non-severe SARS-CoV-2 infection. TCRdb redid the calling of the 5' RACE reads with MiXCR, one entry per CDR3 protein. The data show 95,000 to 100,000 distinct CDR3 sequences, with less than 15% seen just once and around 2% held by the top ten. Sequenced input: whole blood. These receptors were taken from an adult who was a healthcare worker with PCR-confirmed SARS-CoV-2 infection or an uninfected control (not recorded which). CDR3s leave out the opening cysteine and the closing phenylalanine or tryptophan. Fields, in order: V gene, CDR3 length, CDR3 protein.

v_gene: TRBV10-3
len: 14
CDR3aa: AISGGRGLDTGELF

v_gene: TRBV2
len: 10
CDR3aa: ASSESLYTQY

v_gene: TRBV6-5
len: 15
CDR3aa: ASSYSLLAGVNNEQF

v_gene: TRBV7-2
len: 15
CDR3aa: ASSLRGVGSSYNEQF

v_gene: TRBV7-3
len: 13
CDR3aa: ASSPQGGNWNEQF

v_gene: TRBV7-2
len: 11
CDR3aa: ASSRDRGRGYT

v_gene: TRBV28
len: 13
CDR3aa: ASSFEDRGMFEQY

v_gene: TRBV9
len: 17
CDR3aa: ASSVAPSGSGGPPDTQY

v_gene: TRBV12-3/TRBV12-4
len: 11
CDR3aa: ASRRMEGNGYT

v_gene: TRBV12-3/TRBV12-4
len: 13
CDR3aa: ASSSSWGYYNEQF

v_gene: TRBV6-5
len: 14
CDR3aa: ASSYSPTGAAGELF

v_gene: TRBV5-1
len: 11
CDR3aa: ASSLPGVETQY

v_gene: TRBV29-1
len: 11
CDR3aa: SVDRGTNTEAF

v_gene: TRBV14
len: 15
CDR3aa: ASSHFHGGANTGELF

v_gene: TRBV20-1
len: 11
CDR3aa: SARDNPTETQY

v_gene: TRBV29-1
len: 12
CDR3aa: SVLPARVSTEAF

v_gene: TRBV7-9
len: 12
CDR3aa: ASSFYGTSDEQF

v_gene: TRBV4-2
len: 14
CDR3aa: ASSLTPDPNNSPLH

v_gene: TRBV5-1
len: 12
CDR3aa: ASSSGPNTGELF

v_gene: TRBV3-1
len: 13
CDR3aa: ASSQQYRAENIQY

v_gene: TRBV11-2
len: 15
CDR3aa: ASSLDRRLAYSDTQY

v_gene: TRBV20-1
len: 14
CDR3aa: SARLRPGRTDNEQF

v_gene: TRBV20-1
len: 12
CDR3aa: SAGEAGVDNEQF

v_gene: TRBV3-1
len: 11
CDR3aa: ASSQKGQGTIY